A selection of T cell receptor beta chains follows, all from one sample in a study of T cell changes during pregnancy in multiple sclerosis. The table came from immunoSEQ multiplex PCR; TCRdb's copy has only in-frame clones and leaves some out. The sample holds 70,000 or so clones, around 91% seen once. This sample comprised peripheral blood, obtained in the third trimester of pregnancy. The receptor source for this set is a female donor in good health, enrolled as a control in a pregnancy study. The CDR3 runs from the conserved cysteine through the conserved F or W. The D gene is left open where the match is weak. Part of the rows lack a size; the others show once, few, many or a class for expanded clones.

clone_size j_call d_call v_call cdr3_aa cdr3_nt
- TRBJ2-5 - TRBV15 CATSRVSPTQYF TGTGCCACCAGCCGGGTCTCGCCAACCCAGTACTTC
- TRBJ2-5 TRBD1 TRBV28 CASSLQGASETQYF TGTGCCAGCAGTCTACAGGGGGCATCAGAGACCCAGTACTTC
few TRBJ1-1 - TRBV6-6 CASSLSDRLNTEAFF TGTGCCAGCAGCCTTTCAGACAGGCTCAACACTGAAGCTTTCTTT
- TRBJ2-4 - TRBV29-1 CSVEGVLKNIQYF TGCAGCGTTGAAGGAGTATTGAAAAACATTCAGTACTTC
- TRBJ1-6 - TRBV7-2 CASSFTQGYNSPLHF TGTGCCAGCAGCTTCACTCAGGGTTATAATTCACCCCTCCACTTT
- TRBJ2-2 TRBD1 TRBV18 CASSPDRGTGELFF TGTGCCAGCTCACCAGACAGGGGGACCGGGGAGCTGTTTTTT
- TRBJ1-4 TRBD1 TRBV19 CASSGRGTPRDRVNEKLFF TGTGCCAGTAGCGGAAGGGGTACCCCGCGGGACAGGGTTAATGAAAAACTGTTTTTT
- TRBJ2-7 - TRBV6-5 CASSYGTGPEQYF TGTGCCAGCAGTTACGGTACAGGGCCCGAGCAGTACTTC
once TRBJ1-5 - TRBV6-1 CASSEGGGQPQHF TGTGCCAGCAGTGAAGGCGGGGGTCAGCCCCAGCATTTT
- TRBJ1-3 TRBD1 TRBV5-6 CASSSSTGNGNTIYF TGTGCCAGCAGCTCCTCGACAGGGAACGGAAACACCATATATTTT
- TRBJ2-1 TRBD2 TRBV28 CASSASGRGSYNEQFF TGTGCCAGCAGTGCGAGCGGGAGAGGCTCCTACAATGAGCAGTTCTTC
- TRBJ2-1 - TRBV28 CATRAEVDNEQFF TGTGCCACCAGGGCCGAGGTGGACAATGAGCAGTTCTTC